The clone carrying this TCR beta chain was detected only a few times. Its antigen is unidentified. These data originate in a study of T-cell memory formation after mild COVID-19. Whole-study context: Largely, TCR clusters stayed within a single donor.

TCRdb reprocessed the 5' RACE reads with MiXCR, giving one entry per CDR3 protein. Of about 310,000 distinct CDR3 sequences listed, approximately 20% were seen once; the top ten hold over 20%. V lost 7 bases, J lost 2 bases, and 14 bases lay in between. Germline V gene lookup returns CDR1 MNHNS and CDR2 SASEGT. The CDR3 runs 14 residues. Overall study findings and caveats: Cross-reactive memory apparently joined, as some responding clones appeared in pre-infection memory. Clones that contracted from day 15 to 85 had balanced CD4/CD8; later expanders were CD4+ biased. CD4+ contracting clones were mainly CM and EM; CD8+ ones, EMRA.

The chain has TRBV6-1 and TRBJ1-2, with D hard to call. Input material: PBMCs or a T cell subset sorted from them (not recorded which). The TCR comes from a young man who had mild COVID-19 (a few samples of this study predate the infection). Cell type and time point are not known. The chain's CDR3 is CASTRGSGNYGYTF. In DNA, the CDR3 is TGTGCCAGCACTCGAGGGTCCGGGAACTATGGCTACACCTTC.